This T cell receptor beta chain derives from a study of cytomegalovirus exposure and HLA in healthy donors. This PCR relied on a set of 60 Vbeta primers and 13 Jbeta primers. Sequencing was performed with immunoSEQ multiplex PCR; in TCRdb, only in-frame clones are kept and a portion is missing. This table holds approximately 190,000 clones, approximately 87% found once. Regarding this clone: Its target is not known.

Study results and caveats: Later analysis associated a missense DCLRE1C variant with TCR beta V- and J-gene trimming.

V dropped 0 bases and J dropped 2 bases, with 12 bases sitting between them. There are 15 residues in the CDR3. Germline CDR1 is SGDLS and CDR2 is YYNGEE. The rearrangement links TRBV9 to TRBJ2-7, with D perhaps TRBD2 (6 bases). The origin of this receptor is a young man in good health and CMV-seronegative. The sample consisted of PBMCs. CDR3 sequence reads: CASSVGVSGAYEQYF. As DNA, the CDR3 is TGTGCCAGCAGCGTAGGGGTTAGCGGCGCCTACGAGCAGTACTTC.